This TCR beta chain comes out of a study of T cell responses to AZD1222 COVID-19 vaccine. Points from the study as a whole: The span of vaccine-associated CD4 TCRs extended across spike, with dominance at 160-218 and 743-854.

TCRdb keeps only in-frame clones here, not all; method: immunoSEQ multiplex PCR. The profile shows around 99,000 clones, roughly 92% of them singletons. Whether given at about 4 or about 12 weeks, second doses were pooled. The CDR3 is 17 amino acids. Germline V gene sequence: CDR1 SGHDN, CDR2 FVKESK. The junction had 6 bases not matched to a gene; V was cut back by 0 bases and J by 0 bases. In the case of this clone: Its antigen remains unidentified.

Sequences were derived from peripheral blood, sampled 28 days after the second AZD1222 dose. The clonotype comes from an adult who received the AZD1222 COVID-19 vaccine. The rearrangement joins TRBV14 to TRBJ2-3, with 7 bases matching TRBD1. The CDR3 sequence: CASSQDLGQLSTDTQYF. CDR3 DNA: TGTGCCAGCAGCCAAGATTTGGGACAGCTGAGCACAGATACGCAGTATTTT.